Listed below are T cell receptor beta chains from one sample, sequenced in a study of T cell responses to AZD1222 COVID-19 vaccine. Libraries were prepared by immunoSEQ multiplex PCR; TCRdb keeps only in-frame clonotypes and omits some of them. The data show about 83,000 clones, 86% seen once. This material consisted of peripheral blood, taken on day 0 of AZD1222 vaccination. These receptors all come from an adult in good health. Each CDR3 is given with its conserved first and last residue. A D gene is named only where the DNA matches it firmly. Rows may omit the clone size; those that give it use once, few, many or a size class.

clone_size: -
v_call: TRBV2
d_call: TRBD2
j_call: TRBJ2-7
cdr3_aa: CASRGLAAPYEQYF
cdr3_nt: TGTGCCAGCAGGGGACTAGCTGCCCCCTACGAGCAGTACTTC

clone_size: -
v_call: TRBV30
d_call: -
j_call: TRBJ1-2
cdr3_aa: CATPGRGLALGGYTF
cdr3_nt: TGTGCCACCCCTGGGCGGGGTTTGGCCCTTGGGGGCTACACCTTC

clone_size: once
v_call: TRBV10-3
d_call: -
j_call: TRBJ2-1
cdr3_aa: CAIRRDGLYNEQFF
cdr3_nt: TGTGCCATCAGGAGGGACGGACTATACAATGAGCAGTTCTTC

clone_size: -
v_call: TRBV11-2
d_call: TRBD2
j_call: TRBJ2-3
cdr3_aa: CASSYRFSGGTDTQYF
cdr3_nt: TGTGCCAGCAGTTACCGGTTTAGCGGGGGCACAGATACGCAGTATTTT

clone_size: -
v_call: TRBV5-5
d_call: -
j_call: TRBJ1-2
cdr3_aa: CASSSEWVGGYTF
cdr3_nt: TGTGCCAGCAGCTCCGAATGGGTAGGGGGCTACACCTTC

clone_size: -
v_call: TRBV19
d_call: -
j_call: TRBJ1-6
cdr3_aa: CASTPGLDYSPLHF
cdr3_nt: TGTGCCAGTACCCCGGGCCTCGATTACTCACCCCTCCACTTT

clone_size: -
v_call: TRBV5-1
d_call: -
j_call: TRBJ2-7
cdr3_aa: CASSLAMGAAYEQYF
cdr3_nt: TGCGCCAGCAGCTTGGCCATGGGGGCAGCCTACGAGCAGTACTTC

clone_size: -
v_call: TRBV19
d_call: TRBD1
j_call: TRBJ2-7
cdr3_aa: CASSIPGQIYEQYF
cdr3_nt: TGTGCCAGTAGTATCCCGGGACAGATCTACGAGCAGTACTTC

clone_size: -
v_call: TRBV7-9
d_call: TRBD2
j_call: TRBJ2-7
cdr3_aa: CASSAGDASYEQYF
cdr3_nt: TGTGCCAGCTCCGCGGGGGACGCATCCTACGAGCAGTACTTC

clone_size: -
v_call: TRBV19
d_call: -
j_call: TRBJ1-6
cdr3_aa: CASRLLQGRNSPLHF
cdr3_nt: TGTGCCAGTCGCCTCCTACAGGGAAGGAATTCACCCCTCCACTTT

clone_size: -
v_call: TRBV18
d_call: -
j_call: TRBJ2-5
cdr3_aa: CASSPQSAGGETQYF
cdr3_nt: TGTGCCAGCTCACCACAGTCAGCTGGGGGAGAGACCCAGTACTTC

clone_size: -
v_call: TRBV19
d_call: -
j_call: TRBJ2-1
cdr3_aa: CASSPLTGGAGDEQFF
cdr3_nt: TGTGCCAGTAGTCCCCTGACAGGCGGCGCGGGCGATGAGCAGTTCTTC

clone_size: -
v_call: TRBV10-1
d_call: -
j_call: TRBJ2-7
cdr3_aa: CASSESYRDEQYF
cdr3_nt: TGCGCCAGCAGTGAGTCCTACAGGGACGAGCAGTACTTC

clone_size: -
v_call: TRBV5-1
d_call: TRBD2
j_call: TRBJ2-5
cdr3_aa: CASSPPGLAGVGQETQYF
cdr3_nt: TGCGCCAGCAGCCCTCCGGGACTAGCGGGAGTAGGCCAAGAGACCCAGTACTTC

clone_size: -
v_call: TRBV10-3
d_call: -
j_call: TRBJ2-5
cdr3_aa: CAISGGEDGTQYF
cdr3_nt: TGTGCCATCAGTGGAGGGGAGGACGGGACCCAGTACTTC

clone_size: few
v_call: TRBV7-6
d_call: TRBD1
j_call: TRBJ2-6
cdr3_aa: CASSSGGFTSGANVLTF
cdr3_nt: TGTGCCAGCAGCTCAGGGGGTTTTACCTCTGGGGCCAACGTCCTGACTTTC

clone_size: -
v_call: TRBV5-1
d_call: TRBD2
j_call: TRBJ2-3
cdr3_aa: CASSAQGGGGADTQYF
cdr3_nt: TGCGCCAGCAGCGCCCAAGGGGGCGGGGGGGCAGATACGCAGTATTTT

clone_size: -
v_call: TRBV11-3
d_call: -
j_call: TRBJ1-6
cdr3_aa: CASSPDSFSPLHF
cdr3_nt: TGTGCCAGCAGCCCGGACAGCTTTTCACCCCTCCACTTT

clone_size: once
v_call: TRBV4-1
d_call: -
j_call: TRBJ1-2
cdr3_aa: CASSQDRAETGSGYTF
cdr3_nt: TGCGCCAGCAGCCAAGATAGGGCCGAAACAGGGAGTGGTTACACCTTC

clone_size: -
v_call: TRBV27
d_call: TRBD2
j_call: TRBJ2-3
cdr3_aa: CASSPYQGLAGDQDTQYF
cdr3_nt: TGTGCCAGCAGTCCCTACCAGGGACTAGCGGGGGACCAAGATACGCAGTATTTT

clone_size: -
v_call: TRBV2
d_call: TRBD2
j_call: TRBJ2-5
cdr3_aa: CASSPYSGGAGKTQYF
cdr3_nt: TGTGCCAGCAGTCCCTATAGCGGGGGGGCCGGGAAGACCCAGTACTTC

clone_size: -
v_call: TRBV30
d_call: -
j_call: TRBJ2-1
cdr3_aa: CAQEGKSADNEQFF
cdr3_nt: TGTGCCCAGGAGGGGAAATCGGCGGACAATGAGCAGTTCTTC

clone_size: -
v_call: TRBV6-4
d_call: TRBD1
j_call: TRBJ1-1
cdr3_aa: CASKPDRWSNTEAFF
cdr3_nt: TGTGCCAGCAAGCCGGACAGGTGGTCTAACACTGAAGCTTTCTTT

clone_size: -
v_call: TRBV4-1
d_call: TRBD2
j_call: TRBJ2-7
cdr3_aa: CASSRSPGGLYEQYF
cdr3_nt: TGCGCCAGCAGCCGTAGCCCGGGAGGGCTATACGAGCAGTACTTC

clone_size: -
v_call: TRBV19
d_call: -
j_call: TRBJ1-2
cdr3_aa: CASRSTGQPNYGYTF
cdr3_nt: TGTGCCAGTAGAAGCACAGGACAGCCTAACTATGGCTACACCTTC

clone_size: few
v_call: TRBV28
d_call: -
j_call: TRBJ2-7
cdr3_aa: CASSGQPEQYF
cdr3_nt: TGTGCCAGCAGTGGACAGCCCGAGCAGTACTTC

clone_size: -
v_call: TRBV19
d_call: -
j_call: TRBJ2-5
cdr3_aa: CASRGTLGRETQYF
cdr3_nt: TGTGCCAGTAGGGGGACTCTGGGGCGCGAGACCCAGTACTTC

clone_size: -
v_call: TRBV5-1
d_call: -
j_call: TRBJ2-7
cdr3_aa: CASSLGHSYEQYF
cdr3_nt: TGCGCCAGCAGCTTGGGACACTCCTACGAGCAGTACTTC

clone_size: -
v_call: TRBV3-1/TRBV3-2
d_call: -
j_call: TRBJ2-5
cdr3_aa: CASSPGTPAGTQYF
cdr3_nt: TGTGCCAGCAGCCCCGGGACCCCGGCGGGGACCCAGTACTTC

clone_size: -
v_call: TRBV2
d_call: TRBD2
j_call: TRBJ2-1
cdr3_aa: CASSETEQLAGPHKGQFF
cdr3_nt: TGTGCCAGCAGTGAAACCGAGCAACTAGCGGGGCCCCATAAAGGGCAGTTCTTC

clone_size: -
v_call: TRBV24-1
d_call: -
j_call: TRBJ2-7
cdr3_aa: CATSVSGRTYEQYF
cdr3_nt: TGTGCCACCAGTGTCAGCGGCCGAACCTACGAGCAGTACTTC

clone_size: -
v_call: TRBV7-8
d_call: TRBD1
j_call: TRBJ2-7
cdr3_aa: CASSLAGTAGHEQYF
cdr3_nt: TGTGCCAGCAGCTTAGCCGGGACAGCTGGCCACGAGCAGTACTTC

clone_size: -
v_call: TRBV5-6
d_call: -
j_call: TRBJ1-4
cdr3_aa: CASSRRGMEKLFF
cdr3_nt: TGTGCCAGCAGCCGGCGGGGGATGGAAAAACTGTTTTTT

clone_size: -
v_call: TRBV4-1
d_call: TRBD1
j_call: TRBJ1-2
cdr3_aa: CASSQGVPGGRYTF
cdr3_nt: TGCGCCAGCAGCCAAGGGGTTCCAGGGGGACGCTACACCTTC

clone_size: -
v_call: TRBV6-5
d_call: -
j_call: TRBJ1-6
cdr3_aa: CASTLASSYNSPLHF
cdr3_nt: TGTGCCAGCACCCTTGCTAGCTCCTATAATTCACCCCTCCACTTT

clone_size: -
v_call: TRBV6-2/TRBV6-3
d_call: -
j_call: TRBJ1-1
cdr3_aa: CASSYQVNTEAFF
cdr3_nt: TGTGCCAGCAGTTACCAGGTGAACACTGAAGCTTTCTTT

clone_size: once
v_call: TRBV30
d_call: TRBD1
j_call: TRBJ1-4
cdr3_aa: CAWRPTGTGGPREKLFF
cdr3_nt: TGTGCCTGGAGGCCAACCGGGACAGGGGGCCCTAGGGAAAAACTGTTTTTT

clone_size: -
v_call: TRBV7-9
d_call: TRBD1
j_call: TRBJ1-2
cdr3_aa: CASSHDVDRAYGYTF
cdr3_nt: TGTGCCAGCAGCCACGACGTGGACAGGGCCTACGGCTACACCTTC

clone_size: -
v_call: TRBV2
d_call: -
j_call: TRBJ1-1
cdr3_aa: CASSLKNTEAFF
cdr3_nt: TGTGCCAGCAGTCTCAAGAACACTGAAGCTTTCTTT

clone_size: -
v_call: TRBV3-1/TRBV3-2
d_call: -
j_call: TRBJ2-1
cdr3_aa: CASSQALNSALFF
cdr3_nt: TGTGCCAGCAGCCAAGCTTTGAACTCGGCGCTGTTCTTC

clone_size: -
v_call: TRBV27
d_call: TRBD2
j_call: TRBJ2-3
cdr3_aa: CASSILLAGVGGTDTQYF
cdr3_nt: TGTGCCAGCAGTATTCTGCTAGCGGGAGTAGGAGGCACAGATACGCAGTATTTT

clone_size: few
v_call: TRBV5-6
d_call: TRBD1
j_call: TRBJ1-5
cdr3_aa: CASSSGQGLNQPQHF
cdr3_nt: TGTGCCAGCAGCTCGGGACAGGGTTTAAATCAGCCCCAGCATTTT

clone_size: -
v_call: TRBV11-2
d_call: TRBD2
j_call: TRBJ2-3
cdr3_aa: CASSTYLGLAGGGTDTQYF
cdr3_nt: TGTGCCAGCAGCACGTACCTCGGACTAGCGGGGGGGGGCACAGATACGCAGTATTTT

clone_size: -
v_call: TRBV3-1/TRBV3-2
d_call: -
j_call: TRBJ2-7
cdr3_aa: CASSTTEYEQYF
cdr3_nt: TGTGCCAGCAGCACGACTGAGTACGAGCAGTACTTC

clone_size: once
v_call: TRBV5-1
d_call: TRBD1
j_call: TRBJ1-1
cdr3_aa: CASSFSGQGRNTEAFF
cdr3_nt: TGCGCCAGCAGCTTTTCGGGACAGGGAAGGAACACTGAAGCTTTCTTT

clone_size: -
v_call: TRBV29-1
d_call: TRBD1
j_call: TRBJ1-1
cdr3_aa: CSSLPGDRGLAFF
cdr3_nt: TGCAGCTCTCTTCCCGGGGACAGGGGCCTGGCTTTCTTT

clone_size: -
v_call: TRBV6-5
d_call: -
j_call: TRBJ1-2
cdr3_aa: CASRYLRANYGYTF
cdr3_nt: TGTGCCAGCAGGTACCTCAGGGCTAACTATGGCTACACCTTC

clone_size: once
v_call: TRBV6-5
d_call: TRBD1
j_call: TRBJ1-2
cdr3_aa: CASRGTGGGGYTF
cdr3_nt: TGTGCCAGCAGGGGGACAGGCGGCGGGGGCTACACCTTC

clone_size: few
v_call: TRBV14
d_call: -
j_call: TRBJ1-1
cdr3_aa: CASSPQGDWLNTEAFF
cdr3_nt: TGTGCCAGCAGCCCTCAGGGTGATTGGTTGAACACTGAAGCTTTCTTT

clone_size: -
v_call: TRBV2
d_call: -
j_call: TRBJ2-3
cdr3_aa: CASSEQADTQYF
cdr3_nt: TGTGCCAGCAGTGAGCAGGCCGATACGCAGTATTTT

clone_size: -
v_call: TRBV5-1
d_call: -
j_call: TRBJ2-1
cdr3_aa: CASSLDPDNEQFF
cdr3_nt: TGCGCCAGCAGCTTGGATCCGGACAATGAGCAGTTCTTC

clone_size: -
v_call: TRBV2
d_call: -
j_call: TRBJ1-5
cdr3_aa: CASRSGLSNQPQHF
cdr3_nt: TGTGCCAGCAGGAGTGGCCTTAGCAATCAGCCCCAGCATTTT

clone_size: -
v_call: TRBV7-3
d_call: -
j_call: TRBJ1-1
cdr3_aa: CASSLRTGGEAFF
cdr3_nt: TGTGCCAGCAGCTTGCGAACTGGGGGAGAAGCTTTCTTT

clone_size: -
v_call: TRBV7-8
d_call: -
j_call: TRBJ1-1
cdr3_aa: CASSLATGNTEAFF
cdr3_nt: TGTGCCAGCAGCTTAGCGACAGGGAACACTGAAGCTTTCTTT

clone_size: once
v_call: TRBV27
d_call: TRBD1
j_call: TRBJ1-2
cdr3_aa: CASSFGRGATNYGYTF
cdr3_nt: TGTGCCAGCAGTTTCGGCAGGGGGGCCACTAACTATGGCTACACCTTC

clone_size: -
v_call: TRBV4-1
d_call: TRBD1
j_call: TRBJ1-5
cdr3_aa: CASSQDDRVQPQHF
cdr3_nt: TGCGCCAGCAGCCAAGACGACAGGGTTCAGCCCCAGCATTTT

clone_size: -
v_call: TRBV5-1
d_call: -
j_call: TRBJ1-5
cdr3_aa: CASSIDGGQPQHF
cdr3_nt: TGCGCCAGCAGCATCGATGGGGGGCAGCCCCAGCATTTT